One sample yielded the 8 T cell receptor beta chains listed below, sequenced in a study of neurological immune-mediated disorders. TCRdb passed the 5' RACE reads through MiXCR, listing each CDR3 protein once. The sample carries roughly 50,000 distinct CDR3 sequences, 9.5% to 15% recorded once. As for time point: longitudinal time-point 3. The material sequenced was PBMCs. These receptors all come from a male donor with HTLV-1-associated myelopathy (HAM/TSP).

This clonotype was seen repeatedly, ten times or more. The chain is built from TRBV10-3 and TRBJ2-1, with 7 bases identical to TRBD2. The length of the CDR3 is 13 residues. Trimming at V came to 3 bases and at J to 8 bases, leaving 4 bases not matched to a gene. Looked up from germline, CDR1 is ENHRY and CDR2 is SYGVKD. CDR3 in amino acids: CAISDRGEDEQFF. For the CDR3, the DNA is TGTGCCATCAGTGACCGGGGGGAGGATGAGCAGTTCTTC.

The rearrangement joins TRBV7-8 to TRBJ2-7; D gene uncertain. CDR1 and CDR2 from the germline V gene are SGHVS and FQNEAQ. The CDR3 spans 13 residues. Trimming took off 6 bases at V and 1 base at J, with 10 bases between the two ends. The CDR3 is CASRAYTSYEQYF. CDR3 nucleotides: TGTGCCAGCAGAGCTTACACATCCTACGAGCAGTACTTC.

This clonotype was observed many times. The DNA for the CDR3 is TGTGCCAGCAGTTTCCGGGACAAGCCCTACGAGCAGTACTTC. Translated, it gives CASSFRDKPYEQYF. This rearrangement joins TRBV12-3 or TRBV12-4 to TRBJ2-7; possibly TRBD1 for D (6 bases). CDR3 length: 14 amino acids. V lost 3 bases, J lost 2 bases, and 11 bases lay in between.

This clonotype showed up many times. The rearrangement links TRBV6-2 or TRBV6-3 to TRBJ1-1, with D unclear. This CDR3 contains 11 residues. V was clipped by 6 bases and J by 5 bases, with 7 bases between them. Germline V gives CDR1 MNHEY, CDR2 SVGEGT. The CDR3 reads CASSRRTEAFF. The CDR3 DNA reads TGTGCCAGCAGCCGGAGGACTGAAGCTTTCTTT.

This clonotype was counted ten times or more. V gene TRBV5-1 combines with J gene TRBJ2-1; maybe TRBD1 (7 bases). Germline V gives CDR1 SGHRS, CDR2 YFSETQ. Trimming took off 0 bases at V and 5 bases at J, with 12 bases between the two ends. The CDR3 covers 15 residues. The CDR3 sequence is CASSLDRGGNNEQFF. CDR3 nucleotides: TGCGCCAGCAGCTTGGACAGGGGAGGCAACAATGAGCAGTTCTTC.

The CDR3 nucleotides are TGTGCCAGCAGCTTAGCCAGGGGGCCTCGAGAGACCCAGTACTTC. Protein: CASSLARGPRETQYF. The chain joins TRBV7-6 to TRBJ2-5; 8 bases match TRBD1. CDR1 and CDR2 from the germline V gene are SGHVS and FNYEAQ. The CDR3 loop spans 15 amino acids. After removal of 0 bases from V and 4 bases from J, the junction contained 4 bases not matched to a gene.

The chain uses TRBV4-3 and TRBJ1-6, with 7 bases matching TRBD1. The CDR3 has 13 residues. Germline V gene lookup returns CDR1 LGHNA and CDR2 YSLEER. Losses at the gene ends were 6 bases for V and 10 bases for J; bases not matched to a gene: 6. CDR3: CASSTQQGSPLHF. The CDR3 DNA reads as TGCGCCAGCAGTACGCAACAGGGGTCACCCCTCCACTTT.

This clonotype was detected ten times or more. The chain joins TRBV9 to TRBJ2-3; 10 bases fit TRBD2. The V gene end was trimmed by 0 bases and the J gene end by 2 bases; junction bases not matched to a gene: 3. Germline V gives CDR1 SGDLS, CDR2 YYNGEE. CDR3 size: 16 residues. The CDR3 bases are TGTGCCAGCAGCGTAGCTGGACTAGCGGACACAGATACGCAGTATTTT. The encoded protein is CASSVAGLADTDTQYF.